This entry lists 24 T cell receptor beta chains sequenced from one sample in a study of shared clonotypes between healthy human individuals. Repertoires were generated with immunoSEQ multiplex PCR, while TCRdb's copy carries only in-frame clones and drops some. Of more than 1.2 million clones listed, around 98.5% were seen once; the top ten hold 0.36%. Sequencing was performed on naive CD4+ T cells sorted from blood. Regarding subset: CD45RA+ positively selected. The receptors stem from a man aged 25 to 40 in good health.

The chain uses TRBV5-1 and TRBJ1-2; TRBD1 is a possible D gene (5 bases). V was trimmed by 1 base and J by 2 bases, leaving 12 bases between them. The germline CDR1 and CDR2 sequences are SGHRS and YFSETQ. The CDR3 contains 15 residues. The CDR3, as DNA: TGCGCCAGCAGCTTGCAGGCAGGGAAGAACTATGGCTACACCTTC. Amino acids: CASSLQAGKNYGYTF. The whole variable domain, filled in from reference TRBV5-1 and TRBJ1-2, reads KAGVTQTPRYLIKTRGQQVTLSCSPISGHRSVSWYQQTPGQGLQFLFEYFSETQRNKGNFPGRFSGRQFSNSRSEMNVSTLELGDSALYLCASSLQAGKNYGYTFGSGTRLTVV.

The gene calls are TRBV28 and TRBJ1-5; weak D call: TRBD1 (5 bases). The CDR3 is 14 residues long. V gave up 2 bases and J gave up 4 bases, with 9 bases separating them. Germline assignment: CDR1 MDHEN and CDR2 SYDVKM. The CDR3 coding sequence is TGTGCCAGCAGTTTAAGGGGCAAGAATCAGCCCCAGCATTTT. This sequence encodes CASSLRGKNQPQHF.

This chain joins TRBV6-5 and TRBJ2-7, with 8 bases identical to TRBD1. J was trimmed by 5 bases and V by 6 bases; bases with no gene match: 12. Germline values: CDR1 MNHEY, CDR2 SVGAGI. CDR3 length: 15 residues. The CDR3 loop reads CASSLSAPGGNEQYF. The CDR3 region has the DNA TGTGCCAGCAGCCTCTCCGCTCCAGGGGGCAACGAGCAGTACTTC.

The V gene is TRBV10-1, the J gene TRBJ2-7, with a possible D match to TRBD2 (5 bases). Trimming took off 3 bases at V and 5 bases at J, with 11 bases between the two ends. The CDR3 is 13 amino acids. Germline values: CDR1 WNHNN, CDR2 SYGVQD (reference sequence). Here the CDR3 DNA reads TGCGCCAGCAGTGATGGTCTGCGGGACGAGCAGTACTTC. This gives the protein CASSDGLRDEQYF.

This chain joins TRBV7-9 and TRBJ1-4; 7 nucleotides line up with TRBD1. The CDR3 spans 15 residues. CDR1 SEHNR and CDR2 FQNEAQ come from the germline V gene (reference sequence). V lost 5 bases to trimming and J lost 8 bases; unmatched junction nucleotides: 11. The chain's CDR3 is CASSVAGTVGEKLFF. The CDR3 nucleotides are TGTGCCAGCAGCGTTGCCGGGACAGTGGGCGAAAAACTGTTTTTT.

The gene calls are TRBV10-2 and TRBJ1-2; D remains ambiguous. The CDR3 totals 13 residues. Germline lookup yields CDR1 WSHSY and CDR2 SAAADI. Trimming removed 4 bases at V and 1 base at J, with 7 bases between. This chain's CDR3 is CASSVGSNYGYTF. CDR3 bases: TGCGCCAGCAGTGTAGGTAGTAACTATGGCTACACCTTC.

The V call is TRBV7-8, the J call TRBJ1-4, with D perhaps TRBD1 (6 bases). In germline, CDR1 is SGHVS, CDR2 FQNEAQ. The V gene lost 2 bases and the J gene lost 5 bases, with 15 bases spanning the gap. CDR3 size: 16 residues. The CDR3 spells CASSLSRTEINEKLFF. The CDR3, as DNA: TGTGCCAGCAGCTTATCAAGGACAGAGATAAATGAAAAACTGTTTTTT. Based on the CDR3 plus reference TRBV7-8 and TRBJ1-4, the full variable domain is GAGVSQSPRYKVAKRGQDVALRCDPISGHVSLFWYQQALGQGPEFLTYFQNEAQLDKSGLPSDRFFAERPEGSVSTLKIQRTQQEDSAVYLCASSLSRTEINEKLFFGSGTQLSVL.

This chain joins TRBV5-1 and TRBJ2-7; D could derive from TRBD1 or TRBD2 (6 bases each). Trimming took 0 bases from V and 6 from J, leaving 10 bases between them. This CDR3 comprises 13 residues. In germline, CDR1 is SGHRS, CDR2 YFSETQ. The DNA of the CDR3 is TGCGCCAGCAGCTTGGTAGGGGGGTTCGAGCAGTACTTC. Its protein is CASSLVGGFEQYF.

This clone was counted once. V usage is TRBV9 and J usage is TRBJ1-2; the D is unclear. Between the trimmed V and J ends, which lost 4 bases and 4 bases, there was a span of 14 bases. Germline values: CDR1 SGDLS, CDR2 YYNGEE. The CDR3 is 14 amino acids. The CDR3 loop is CASSPTLVGYGYTF. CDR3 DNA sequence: TGTGCCAGCAGCCCCACCCTAGTGGGCTATGGCTACACCTTC.

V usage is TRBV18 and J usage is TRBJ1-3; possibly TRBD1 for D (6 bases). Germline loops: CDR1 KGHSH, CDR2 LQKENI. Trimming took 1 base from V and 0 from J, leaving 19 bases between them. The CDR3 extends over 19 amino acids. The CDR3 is CASSPLYRYDRNSGNTIYF. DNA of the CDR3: TGTGCCAGCTCACCACTCTATCGTTACGACAGGAACTCTGGAAACACCATATATTTT.

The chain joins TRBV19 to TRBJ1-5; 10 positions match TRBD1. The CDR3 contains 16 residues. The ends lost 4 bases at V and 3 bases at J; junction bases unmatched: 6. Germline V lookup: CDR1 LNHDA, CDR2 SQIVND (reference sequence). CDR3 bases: TGTGCCAGTAGTACCTGGACAGGGGGAAACAATCAGCCCCAGCATTTT. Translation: CASSTWTGGNNQPQHF.

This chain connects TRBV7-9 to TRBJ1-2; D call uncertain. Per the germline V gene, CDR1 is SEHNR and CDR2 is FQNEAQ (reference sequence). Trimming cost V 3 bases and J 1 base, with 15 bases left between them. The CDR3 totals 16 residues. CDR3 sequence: CASSLVWEPNNYGYTF. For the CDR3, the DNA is TGTGCCAGCAGCTTGGTGTGGGAGCCCAATAACTATGGCTACACCTTC.

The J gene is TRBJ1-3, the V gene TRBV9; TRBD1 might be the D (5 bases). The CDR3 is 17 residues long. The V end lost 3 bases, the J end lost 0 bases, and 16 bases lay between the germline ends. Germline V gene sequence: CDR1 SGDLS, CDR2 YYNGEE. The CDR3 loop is CASSGAPGSFSGNTIYF. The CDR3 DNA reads TGTGCCAGCAGCGGAGCCCCAGGGTCCTTCTCTGGAAACACCATATATTTT.

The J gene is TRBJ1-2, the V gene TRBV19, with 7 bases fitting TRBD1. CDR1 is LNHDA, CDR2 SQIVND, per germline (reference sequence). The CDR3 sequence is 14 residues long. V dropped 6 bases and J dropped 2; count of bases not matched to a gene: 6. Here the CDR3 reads CASRPGQPNYGYTF. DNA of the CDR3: TGTGCCAGTAGACCGGGACAGCCCAACTATGGCTACACCTTC. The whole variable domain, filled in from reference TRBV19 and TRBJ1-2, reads DGGITQSPKYLFRKEGQNVTLSCEQNLNHDAMYWYRQDPGQGLRLIYYSQIVNDFQKGDIAEGYSVSREKKESFPLTVTSAQKNPTAFYLCASRPGQPNYGYTFGSGTRLTVV.

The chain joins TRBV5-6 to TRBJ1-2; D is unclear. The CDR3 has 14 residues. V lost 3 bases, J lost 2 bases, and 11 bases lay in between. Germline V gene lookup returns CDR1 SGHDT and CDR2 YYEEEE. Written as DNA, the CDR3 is TGTGCCAGCAGCTGGAGGCCGGTAAACTATGGCTACACCTTC. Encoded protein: CASSWRPVNYGYTF.

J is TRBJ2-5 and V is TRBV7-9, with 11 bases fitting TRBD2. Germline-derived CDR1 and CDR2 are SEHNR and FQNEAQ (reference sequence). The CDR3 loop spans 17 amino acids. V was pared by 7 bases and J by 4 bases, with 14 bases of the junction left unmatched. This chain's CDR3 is CASTRTGGLAGGETQYF. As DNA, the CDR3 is TGTGCCAGCACCAGGACTGGGGGGCTAGCGGGAGGAGAGACCCAGTACTTC.

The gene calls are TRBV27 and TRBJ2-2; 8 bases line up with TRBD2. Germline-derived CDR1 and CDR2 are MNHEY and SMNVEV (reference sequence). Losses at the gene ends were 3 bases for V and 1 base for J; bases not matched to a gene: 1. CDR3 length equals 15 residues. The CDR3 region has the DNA TGTGCCAGCAGTTTCACTAGCGGGAACACCGGGGAGCTGTTTTTT. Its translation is CASSFTSGNTGELFF.

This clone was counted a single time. In nucleotides, the CDR3 is TGTGCCAGTACGTTTGGAAGCTCTGGGGCCAACGTCCTGACTTTC. Amino acids: CASTFGSSGANVLTF. J is TRBJ2-6 and V is TRBV19, with D unresolved. CDR1 is LNHDA and CDR2 is SQIVND in the germline V gene (reference sequence). This CDR3 spans 15 amino acids. Trimming left V 7 bases short and J 0 bases short, with 10 bases between.

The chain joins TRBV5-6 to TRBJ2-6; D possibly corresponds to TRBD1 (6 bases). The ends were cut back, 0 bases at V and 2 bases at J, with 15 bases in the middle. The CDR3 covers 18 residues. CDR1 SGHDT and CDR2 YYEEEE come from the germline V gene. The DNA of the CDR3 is TGTGCCAGCAGCTTGGCCGCAGGGGTAGGAACTGGGGCCAACGTCCTGACTTTC. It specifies CASSLAAGVGTGANVLTF.

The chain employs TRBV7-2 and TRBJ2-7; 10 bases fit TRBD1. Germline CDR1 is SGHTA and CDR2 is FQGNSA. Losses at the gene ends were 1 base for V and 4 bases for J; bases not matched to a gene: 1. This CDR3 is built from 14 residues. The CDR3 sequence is CASSLGGQGYEQYF. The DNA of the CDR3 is TGTGCCAGCAGCTTAGGGGGACAGGGGTACGAGCAGTACTTC.

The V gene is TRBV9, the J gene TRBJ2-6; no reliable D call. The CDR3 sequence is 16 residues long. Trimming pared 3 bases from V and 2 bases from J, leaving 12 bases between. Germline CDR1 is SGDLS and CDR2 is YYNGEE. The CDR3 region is CASSARGGAGANVLTF. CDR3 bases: TGTGCCAGCAGCGCGCGAGGTGGCGCTGGGGCCAACGTCCTGACTTTC.

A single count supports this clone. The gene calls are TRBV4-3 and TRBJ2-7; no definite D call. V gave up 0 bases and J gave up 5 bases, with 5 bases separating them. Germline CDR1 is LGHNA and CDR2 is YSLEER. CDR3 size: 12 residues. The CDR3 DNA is TGCGCCAGCAGCCAAGATCGACACGAGCAGTACTTC. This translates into CASSQDRHEQYF.

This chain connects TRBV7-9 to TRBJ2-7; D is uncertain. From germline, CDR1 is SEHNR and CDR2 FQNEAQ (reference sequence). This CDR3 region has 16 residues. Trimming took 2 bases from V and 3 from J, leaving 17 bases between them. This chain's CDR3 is CASSLTTNPSYYEQYF. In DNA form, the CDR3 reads TGTGCCAGCAGCTTAACGACGAACCCATCCTACTACGAGCAGTACTTC.

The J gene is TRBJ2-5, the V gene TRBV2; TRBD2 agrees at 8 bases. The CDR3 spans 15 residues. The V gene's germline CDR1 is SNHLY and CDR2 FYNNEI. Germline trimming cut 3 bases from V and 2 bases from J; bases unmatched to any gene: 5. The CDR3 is CASSDRVAGQETQYF. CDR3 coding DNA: TGTGCCAGCAGTGATCGAGTAGCGGGACAAGAGACCCAGTACTTC.